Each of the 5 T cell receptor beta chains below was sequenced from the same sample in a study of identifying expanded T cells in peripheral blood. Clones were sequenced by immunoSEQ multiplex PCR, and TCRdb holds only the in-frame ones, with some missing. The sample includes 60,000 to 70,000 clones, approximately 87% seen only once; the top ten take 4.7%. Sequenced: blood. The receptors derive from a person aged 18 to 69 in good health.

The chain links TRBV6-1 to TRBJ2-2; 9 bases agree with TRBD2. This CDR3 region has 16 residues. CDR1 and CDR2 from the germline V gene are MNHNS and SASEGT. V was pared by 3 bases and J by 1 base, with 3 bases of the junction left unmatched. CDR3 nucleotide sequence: TGTGCCAGCAGTGAGGAAGCGGGAGGGAACACCGGGGAGCTGTTTTTT. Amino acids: CASSEEAGGNTGELFF.

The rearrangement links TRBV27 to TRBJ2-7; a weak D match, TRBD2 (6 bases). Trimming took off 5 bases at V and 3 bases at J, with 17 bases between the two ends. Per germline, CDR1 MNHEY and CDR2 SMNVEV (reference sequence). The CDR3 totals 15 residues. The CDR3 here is CASSPTAGPHYEQYF. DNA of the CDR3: TGTGCCAGCAGTCCTACTGCGGGACCCCACTACGAGCAGTACTTC.

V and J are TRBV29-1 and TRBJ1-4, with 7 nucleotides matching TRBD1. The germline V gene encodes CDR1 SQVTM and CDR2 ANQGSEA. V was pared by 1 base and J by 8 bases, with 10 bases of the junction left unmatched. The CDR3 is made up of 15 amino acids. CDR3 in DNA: TGCAGCGTTGAAGTCGATCGGACAGGCCGAGAAAAACTGTTTTTT. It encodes CSVEVDRTGREKLFF.

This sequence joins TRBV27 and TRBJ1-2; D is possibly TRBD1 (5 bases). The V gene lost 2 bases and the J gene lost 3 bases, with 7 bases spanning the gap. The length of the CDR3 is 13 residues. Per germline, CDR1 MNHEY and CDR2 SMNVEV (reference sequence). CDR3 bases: TGTGCCAGCAGTTTAGGGACCGACTATGGCTACACCTTC. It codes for CASSLGTDYGYTF.

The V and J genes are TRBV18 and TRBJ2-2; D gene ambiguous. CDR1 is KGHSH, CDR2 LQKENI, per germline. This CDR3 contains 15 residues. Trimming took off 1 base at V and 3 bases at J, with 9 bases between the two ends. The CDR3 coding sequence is TGTGCCAGCTCACCACGTCTACGAGACACCGGGGAGCTGTTTTTT. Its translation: CASSPRLRDTGELFF.